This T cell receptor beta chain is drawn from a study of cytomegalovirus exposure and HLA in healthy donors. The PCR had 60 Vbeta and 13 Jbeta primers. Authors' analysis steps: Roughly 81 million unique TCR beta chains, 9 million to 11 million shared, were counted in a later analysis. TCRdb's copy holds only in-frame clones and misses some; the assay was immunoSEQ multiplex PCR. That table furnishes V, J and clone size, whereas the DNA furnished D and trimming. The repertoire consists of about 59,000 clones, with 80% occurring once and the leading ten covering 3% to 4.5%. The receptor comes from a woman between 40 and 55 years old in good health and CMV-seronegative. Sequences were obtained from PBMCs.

The CDR3 protein is CASSGRGYEQYF. The DNA for the CDR3 is TGTGCCAGCAGCGGGAGAGGGTACGAGCAGTACTTC. This sequence joins TRBV9 and TRBJ2-7; the D gene is possibly TRBD2 (5 bases). Germline values: CDR1 SGDLS, CDR2 YYNGEE. The germline V and J ends were trimmed by 3 bases and 4 bases, with 8 bases remaining between them. The CDR3 covers 12 residues.